The clone carrying this T cell receptor beta chain appeared a few times. What it binds is unknown. The data derive from a study of shared clonotypes between healthy human individuals. Study-wide background: In total, the donors were two women and a few men aged 18 to 49. Study observations and caveats: A handful of donors showed sharing of 4.5% to 5% of naive CD4 clonotypes. Relative to their counterparts shared across all four donors, non-shared clonotypes exhibited diminished generation probabilities.

Measured with immunoSEQ multiplex PCR; TCRdb has only the in-frame clones, and not every one. The table lists roughly 1 million clones, around 74% of them singletons. Between the trimmed V and J ends, which lost 4 bases and 5 bases, there was a span of 13 bases. CDR1 LNHNV and CDR2 YYDKDF come from the germline V gene (reference sequence). The CDR3 sequence is 14 residues long. This TCR was sampled from a man aged 18-30 years in good health. The chain couples TRBV15 to TRBJ2-3; D possibly corresponds to TRBD1 (6 bases). The specimen was memory CD4+ T cells sorted from blood. The subset: CD45RA-negative fraction. For the CDR3, the DNA is TGTGCCACCAGCATAGGGACACAAGGAGATACGCAGTATTTT. As protein: CATSIGTQGDTQYF. Filled out from reference TRBV15 and TRBJ2-3, the complete variable domain reads DAMVIQNPRYQVTQFGKPVTLSCSQTLNHNVMYWYQQKSSQAPKLLFHYYDKDFNNEADTPDNFQSRRPNTSFCFLDIRSPGLGDTAMYLCATSIGTQGDTQYFGPGTRLTVL.